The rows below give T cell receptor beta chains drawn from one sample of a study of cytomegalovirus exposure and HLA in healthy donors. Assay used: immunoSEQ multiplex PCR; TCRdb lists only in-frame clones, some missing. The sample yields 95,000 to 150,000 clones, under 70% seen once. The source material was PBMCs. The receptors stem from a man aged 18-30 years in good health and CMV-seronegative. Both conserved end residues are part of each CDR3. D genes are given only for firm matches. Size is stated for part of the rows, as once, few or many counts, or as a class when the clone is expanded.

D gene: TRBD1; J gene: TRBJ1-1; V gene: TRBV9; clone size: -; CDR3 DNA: TGTGCCAGCAGCGTGACAGGGACCACTGAAGCTTTCTTT; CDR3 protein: CASSVTGTTEAFF
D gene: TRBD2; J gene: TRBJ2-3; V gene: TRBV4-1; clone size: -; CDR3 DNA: TGCGCCAGCAGCGAACTAGCGGGGGGGCGGAAGGACACAGATACGCAGTATTTT; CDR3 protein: CASSELAGGRKDTDTQYF
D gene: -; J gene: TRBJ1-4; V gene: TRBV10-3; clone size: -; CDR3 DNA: TGTGCCATCAGTCGTGGAGGAGGCGATGAAAAACTGTTTTTT; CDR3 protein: CAISRGGGDEKLFF
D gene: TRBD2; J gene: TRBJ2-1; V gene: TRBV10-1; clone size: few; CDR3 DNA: TGCGCCAGCAGTGAGATGAAGGGGACTAGCGGGTCCAAAGGCAATGAGCAGTTCTTC; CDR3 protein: CASSEMKGTSGSKGNEQFF
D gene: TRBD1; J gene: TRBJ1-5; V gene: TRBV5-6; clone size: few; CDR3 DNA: TGTGCCAGCAGTAGAGGGGGCAACAATCAGCCCCAGCATTTT; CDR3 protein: CASSRGGNNQPQHF
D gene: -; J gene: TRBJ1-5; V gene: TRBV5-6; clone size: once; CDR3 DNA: TGTGCCAGCAGCTTGGGGGGAGGGAATAGCAATCAGCCCCAGCATTTT; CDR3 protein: CASSLGGGNSNQPQHF
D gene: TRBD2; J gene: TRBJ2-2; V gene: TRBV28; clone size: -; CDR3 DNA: TGTGCCAGCAGTGGGACTAGCGGGATTGTTTTGGGGGAGCTGTTTTTT; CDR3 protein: CASSGTSGIVLGELFF
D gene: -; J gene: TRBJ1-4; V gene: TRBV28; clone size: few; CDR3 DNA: TGTGCCAGCAGTTTCCGGGGTGCGGGTATAGAAAAACTGTTTTTT; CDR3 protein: CASSFRGAGIEKLFF
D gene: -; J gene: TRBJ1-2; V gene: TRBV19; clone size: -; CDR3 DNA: TGTGCCAGTAGTATCCGACAGGCCTCGGGCTACACCTTC; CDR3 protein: CASSIRQASGYTF
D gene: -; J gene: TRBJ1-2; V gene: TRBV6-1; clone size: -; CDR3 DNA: TGTGCCAGCAGAAACATTTTGCATGGCTACACCTTC; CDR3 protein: CASRNILHGYTF
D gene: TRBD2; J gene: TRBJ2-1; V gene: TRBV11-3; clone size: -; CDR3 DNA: TGTGCCAGCAGCTTAGGTCGGACTAGCGGGACCGTAGGCAATGAGCAGTTCTTC; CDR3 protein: CASSLGRTSGTVGNEQFF
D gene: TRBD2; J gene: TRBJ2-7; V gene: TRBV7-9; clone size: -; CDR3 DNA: TGTGCCAGCAGCGGGCTAGCGGGAGGGTTCTACGAGCAGTACTTC; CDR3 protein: CASSGLAGGFYEQYF
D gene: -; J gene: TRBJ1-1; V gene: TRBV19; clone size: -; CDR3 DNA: TGTGCCAGTAGTATTAAGGGGAGGACTGAAGCTTTCTTT; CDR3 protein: CASSIKGRTEAFF
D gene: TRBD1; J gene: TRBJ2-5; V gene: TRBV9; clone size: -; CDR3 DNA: TGTGCCAGCAGCCCAAGGACAGGGGAGGCAAGGGAGACCCAGTACTTC; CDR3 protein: CASSPRTGEARETQYF
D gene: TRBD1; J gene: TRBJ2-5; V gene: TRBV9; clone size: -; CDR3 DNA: TGTGCCAGCAGCGTCGAGGCCGGGACAGGGAGGGAGACCCAGTACTTC; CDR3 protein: CASSVEAGTGRETQYF
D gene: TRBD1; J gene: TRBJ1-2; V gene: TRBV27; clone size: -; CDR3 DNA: TGTGCCAGCAGTTTATCCATCAGGGGGCGCATCGATGGCTACACCTTC; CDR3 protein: CASSLSIRGRIDGYTF
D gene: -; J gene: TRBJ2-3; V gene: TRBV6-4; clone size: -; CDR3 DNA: TGTGCCAGCAGAGAAAAATGGAGGGGACCACGCACAGATACGCAGTATTTT; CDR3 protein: CASREKWRGPRTDTQYF
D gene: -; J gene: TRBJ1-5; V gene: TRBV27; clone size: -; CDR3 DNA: TGTGCCAGCAGTCTCTACCTAGATCAGCCCCAGCATTTT; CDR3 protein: CASSLYLDQPQHF
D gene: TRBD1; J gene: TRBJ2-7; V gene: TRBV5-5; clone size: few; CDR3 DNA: TGTGCCAGCAGCTTGTTTGAGAACAGGGGGTACGAGCAGTACTTC; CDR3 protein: CASSLFENRGYEQYF
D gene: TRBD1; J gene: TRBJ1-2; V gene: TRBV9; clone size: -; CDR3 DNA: TGTGCCAGCAGAGCCGGGACAGGGGTTTTCTATGGCTACACCTTC; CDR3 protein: CASRAGTGVFYGYTF
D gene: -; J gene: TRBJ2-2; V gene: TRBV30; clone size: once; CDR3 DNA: TGTGCCTGGAGTGATTCCCAAGGGACTGAACGGAAGAACACCGGGGAGCTGTTTTTT; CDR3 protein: CAWSDSQGTERKNTGELFF
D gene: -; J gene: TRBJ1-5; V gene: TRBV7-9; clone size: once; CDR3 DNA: TGTTCCAGCAGCTATTATAGCAATCAGCCCCAGCATTTT; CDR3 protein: CSSSYYSNQPQHF
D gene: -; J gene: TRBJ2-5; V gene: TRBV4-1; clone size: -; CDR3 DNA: TGCGCCAGCAGCCAAGAAGGGGAAGAGACCCAGTACTTC; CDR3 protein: CASSQEGEETQYF